This TCR beta chain was recovered during a study of T cells after posttransplantation cyclophosphamide. Study-level findings and limits: Recipient CMV seropositivity and CMV reactivation strongly tracked TRB clonality. Later post-transplant blood repertoires were often dominated by donor CD8+ memory clones.

Trimming at V came to 5 bases and at J to 3 bases, leaving 4 bases not matched to a gene. The CDR3 spans 14 residues. The germline V gene has CDR1 SGHDT and CDR2 YYEEEE. Some clones are missing from TCRdb's copy, which holds only in-frame ones; the method was immunoSEQ multiplex PCR. The profile shows roughly 20,000 clones, approximately 69% of them singletons. As regards this clone: The antigen is undetermined.

A marrow graft followed busulfan-fludarabine conditioning, with cyclophosphamide on days +3 and +4. The source is a male patient younger than 45 who received an allogeneic stem cell transplant from a related donor, was CMV-positive, and had acute GVHD only. Some T cells may originate from the graft donor. The V call is TRBV5-6, the J call TRBJ2-2; 7 nucleotides match TRBD1. The sequenced sample was PBMCs, obtained after an allogeneic stem cell transplant with post-transplant cyclophosphamide. This CDR3 is CASRLGQDTGELFF. CDR3 nucleotides: TGTGCCAGCAGACTCGGACAGGACACCGGGGAGCTGTTTTTT.